Below, 20 T cell receptor beta chains from the same sample are listed, as sequenced in a study of vaccination effects on CD4 cells after COVID-19. This table comes from immunoSEQ multiplex PCR, and its TCRdb copy is limited to in-frame clones, with some not included. This sample has approximately 30,000 clones, with 65% found just once. Their target antigens are unknown. Ahead of sequencing, the ViraFEST assay grew antigen-specific CD4+ T cells using viral peptide pools. Isolating CD4+ T cells followed 9 to 11 days of culture. Either the mRNA-1273 or the BNT162b2 vaccine was given to participants as two doses. Sequencing was performed on CD4+ T cells from PBMCs cultured with SARS-CoV-2 spike peptides, taken after COVID-19 vaccination. Source of these receptors: a human donor who received a COVID-19 vaccine.

This clone was seen a handful of times. This chain joins TRBV5-1 and TRBJ2-7, with TRBD2 matching 9 bases. The germline gives CDR1 SGHRS, CDR2 YFSETQ. V lost 0 bases to trimming and J lost 2 bases; unmatched junction nucleotides: 3. The CDR3 runs 15 residues. CDR3 amino acids: CASSLGSGGTYEQYF. CDR3 in DNA: TGCGCCAGCAGCTTGGGCAGCGGGGGGACCTACGAGCAGTACTTC.

The chain employs TRBV10-3 and TRBJ2-3; D gene ambiguous. Trimming shortened V by 0 bases and J by 0 bases, and 7 bases separated the two germline ends. Germline-derived CDR1 and CDR2 are ENHRY and SYGVKD. The CDR3 is 15 residues long. Written as DNA, the CDR3 is TGTGCCATCAGTGAGTCTGGCCCTAGCACAGATACGCAGTATTTT. Its translation is CAISESGPSTDTQYF.

The CDR3 region is CASSLDRVRSYEQYF. CDR3 DNA: TGTGCCAGCAGCCTGGACAGGGTGAGGTCCTACGAGCAGTACTTC. V and J are TRBV7-8 and TRBJ2-7, with 8 bases fitting TRBD1. Germline assignment: CDR1 SGHVS and CDR2 FQNEAQ. There are 15 residues in the CDR3. The V segment lost 5 bases and the J segment 1 base; nucleotides outside the gene matches: 7.

The table lists this clone with a few counts. V usage is TRBV9 and J usage is TRBJ1-2, with D hard to call. The CDR3 is 14 amino acids. Germline lookup yields CDR1 SGDLS and CDR2 YYNGEE. Trimming left V 1 base short and J 0 bases short, with 7 bases between. CDR3 amino acids: CASSVLLANYGYTF. CDR3 in DNA: TGTGCCAGCAGCGTATTGTTGGCTAACTATGGCTACACCTTC.

The chain couples TRBV5-6 to TRBJ1-2; D ambiguous. Germline assignment: CDR1 SGHDT and CDR2 YYEEEE. CDR3 size: 15 residues. V was clipped by 4 bases and J by 2 bases, with 15 bases between them. The CDR3 is CASSAGGPPNYGYTF. DNA for the CDR3: TGTGCCAGCAGCGCCGGAGGTCCACCCAACTATGGCTACACCTTC. The full variable domain, rest sourced from reference TRBV5-6 and TRBJ1-2, is DAGVTQSPTHLIKTRGQQVTLRCSPKSGHDTVSWYQQALGQGPQFIFQYYEEEERQRGNFPDRFSGHQFPNYSSELNVNALLLGDSALYLCASSAGGPPNYGYTFGSGTRLTVV.

The chain recombines TRBV29-1 with TRBJ2-5, with 8 nucleotides matching TRBD2. The CDR3 has 13 residues. Germline CDR1 is SQVTM and CDR2 is ANQGSEA. V lost 7 bases and J lost 5; bases outside the gene matches: 9. CDR3 bases: TGCAGCGATAGTTATAAGCGGGGGGAGACCCAGTACTTC. Translating it yields CSDSYKRGETQYF.

The sample holds a few counts of this clone. The rearrangement joins TRBV4-1 to TRBJ2-1; D gene ambiguous. Per germline, CDR1 MGHRA and CDR2 YSYEKL. The length of the CDR3 is 14 residues. Trimming shortened V by 0 bases and J by 4 bases, and 7 bases separated the two germline ends. For the CDR3, the DNA is TGCGCCAGCAGCCAAGAGTCCCAGTACAATGAGCAGTTCTTC. It translates to CASSQESQYNEQFF.

This clone was recorded only once. V is TRBV30 and J is TRBJ1-2; TRBD1 agrees at 8 bases. Germline assignment: CDR1 GTSNPN and CDR2 SVGIG (reference sequence). There are 14 residues in the CDR3. Trimming took 1 base from V and 5 from J; bases not matched to a gene: 6. CDR3 nucleotide sequence: TGTGCCTGGAGTGGGCAGGGGGCGAGATATGGCTACACCTTC. Its translation: CAWSGQGARYGYTF.

The CDR3 reads CASSEINWEGMGNEQFF. CDR3 in DNA: TGTGCCAGCAGTGAAATCAATTGGGAGGGGATGGGGAATGAGCAGTTCTTC. The chain links TRBV2 to TRBJ2-1, with 7 bases aligning to TRBD2. The CDR3 length is 17 residues. Germline V gene data show CDR1 as SNHLY and CDR2 as FYNNEI. After removal of 2 bases from V and 7 bases from J, the junction contained 14 bases not matched to a gene. Variable domain in full (rest from reference TRBV2 and TRBJ2-1): EPEVTQTPSHQVTQMGQEVILRCVPISNHLYFYWYRQILGQKVEFLVSFYNNEISEKSEIFDDQFSVERPDGSNFTLKIRSTKLEDSAMYFCASSEINWEGMGNEQFFGPGTRLTVL.

The chain is built from TRBV2 and TRBJ1-5; D gene unclear. This CDR3 region has 17 residues. Germline CDR1 SNHLY, CDR2 FYNNEI. Trimming left V 2 bases short and J 6 bases short, with 20 bases between. The CDR3 spells CASSEIRRQFRSQPQHF. The CDR3 DNA follows: TGTGCCAGCAGTGAAATCCGTCGGCAGTTCCGGAGTCAGCCCCAGCATTTT.

This chain uses TRBV10-2 with TRBJ1-6; 8 bases are shared with TRBD1. Germline loops: CDR1 WSHSY, CDR2 SAAADI. V lost 2 bases and J lost 7; bases outside the gene matches: 1. The CDR3 has 14 amino acids. This CDR3 is CASSETGGNSPLHF. The CDR3 DNA reads TGCGCCAGCAGTGAGACAGGGGGAAATTCACCCCTCCACTTT.

The chain is built from TRBV5-1 and TRBJ1-5; no firm D call. Germline-derived CDR1 and CDR2 are SGHRS and YFSETQ. The length of the CDR3 is 15 residues. Trimming pared 3 bases from V and 0 bases from J, leaving 10 bases between. CDR3 DNA: TGCGCCAGCAGCTCGGATCCTTATAGCAATCAGCCCCAGCATTTT. Amino acids: CASSSDPYSNQPQHF.

The genes are TRBV18 and TRBJ2-5; 8 bases agree with TRBD2. The CDR3 covers 15 residues. The germline V gene encodes CDR1 KGHSH and CDR2 LQKENI. V gave up 2 bases and J gave up 1 base; unmatched junction bases: 3. The DNA of the CDR3 is TGTGCCAGCTCACCAATAGCGGGGAGCCAAGAGACCCAGTACTTC. Residues: CASSPIAGSQETQYF.

This rearrangement joins TRBV2 to TRBJ2-5; D uncertain. This CDR3 spans 11 amino acids. The V end lost 8 bases, the J end lost 4 bases, and 8 bases lay between the germline ends. Germline lookup yields CDR1 SNHLY and CDR2 FYNNEI. The CDR3: CASGAPETQYF. CDR3 sequence (DNA): TGTGCCAGCGGTGCTCCAGAGACCCAGTACTTC.

In this sample, this clone turned up once. V gene TRBV27 combines with J gene TRBJ2-2; D remains ambiguous. Between the trimmed V and J ends, which lost 4 bases and 5 bases, there was a span of 2 bases. CDR1 MNHEY and CDR2 SMNVEV come from the germline V gene (reference sequence). CDR3 length: 11 residues. In DNA form, the CDR3 reads TGTGCCAGCAGTTCGACCGGGGAGCTGTTTTTT. It encodes CASSSTGELFF.

The chain uses TRBV19 and TRBJ1-4; D gene uncertain. The CDR3 spans 16 residues. Germline V CDR1 and CDR2: LNHDA, SQIVND (reference sequence). Trimming took 5 bases from V and 2 from J, leaving 15 bases between them. CDR3 in DNA: TGTGCCAGTAGTTGGGTGGCGGGAAAGACTAATGAAAAACTGTTTTTT. This gives the protein CASSWVAGKTNEKLFF.

This chain uses TRBV9 with TRBJ2-1; no definite D call. Germline CDR1 reads SGDLS; CDR2 reads YYNGEE. V was cut by 4 bases and J by 3 bases, with 17 bases left in between. This CDR3 has 16 residues. CDR3 DNA sequence: TGTGCCAGCAGCTTTCCCGGGCGCACGCACTACAATGAGCAGTTCTTC. Protein product: CASSFPGRTHYNEQFF.

V usage is TRBV7-9 and J usage is TRBJ1-3; D unclear. Germline lookup yields CDR1 SEHNR and CDR2 FQNEAQ (reference sequence). This CDR3 spans 14 amino acids. V lost 3 bases and J lost 6, with 12 bases in between. CDR3 DNA: TGTGCCAGCAGCTTTCAAGACGGTCAAAACACCATATATTTT. Translation gives CASSFQDGQNTIYF.

The chain employs TRBV27 and TRBJ2-7; 12 nucleotides align to TRBD2. Per germline, CDR1 MNHEY and CDR2 SMNVEV (reference sequence). The CDR3 covers 16 residues. With V trimmed by 6 bases and J by 5 bases, 11 bases remained unmatched. CDR3 in DNA: TGTGCCAGCAGGAGAGACCTAGGACTAGCGGGGCACGAGCAGTACTTC. Protein sequence: CASRRDLGLAGHEQYF.

This clone was counted only a few times. The CDR3 region is CASSLLTGNNQPQHF. The CDR3 DNA reads as TGTGCCAGCAGTTTACTCACAGGGAACAATCAGCCCCAGCATTTT. The chain has TRBV28 and TRBJ1-5, with a weak D call TRBD1 (6 bases). The V and J ends lost 2 bases and 3 bases respectively, with 11 bases between them. Germline CDR1 and CDR2: MDHEN and SYDVKM. The CDR3 loop spans 15 amino acids.